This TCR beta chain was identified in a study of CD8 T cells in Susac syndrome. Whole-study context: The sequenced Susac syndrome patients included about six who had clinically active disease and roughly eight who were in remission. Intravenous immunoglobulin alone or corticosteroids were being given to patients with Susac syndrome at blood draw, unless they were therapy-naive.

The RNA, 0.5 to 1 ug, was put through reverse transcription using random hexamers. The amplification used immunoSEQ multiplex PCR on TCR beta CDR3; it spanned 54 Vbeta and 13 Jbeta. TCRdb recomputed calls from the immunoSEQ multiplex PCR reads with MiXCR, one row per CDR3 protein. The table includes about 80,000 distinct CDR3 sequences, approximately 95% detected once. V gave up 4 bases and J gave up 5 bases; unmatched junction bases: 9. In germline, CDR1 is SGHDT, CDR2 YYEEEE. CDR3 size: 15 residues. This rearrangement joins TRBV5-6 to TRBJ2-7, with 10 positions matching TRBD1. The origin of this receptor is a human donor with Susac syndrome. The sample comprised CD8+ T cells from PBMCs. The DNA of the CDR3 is TGTGCCAGCAGCAGATCCGGTGGGACAGGGGACGAGCAGTACTTC. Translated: CASSRSGGTGDEQYF.